This TCR beta chain was retrieved from a study of regulatory T cells in long-lasting Graves disease. iRepertoire HTBI primers and Arm-PCR of CDR3 regions built TCR beta libraries. One entry per CDR3 protein, called by TCRdb with MiXCR from the multiplex PCR reads. This table holds just over 600,000 distinct CDR3 sequences, around 17% found once. This clonotype was detected many times. As for time point: newly diagnosed GD, antithyroid drugs for less than 3 months. The TCR library was made from RNA extracted from PBMCs. The CDR3 is made up of 15 amino acids. Per the germline V gene, CDR1 is SGHAT and CDR2 is FQNNGV. Trimming took 5 bases from V and 10 from J; bases not matched to a gene: 9. These sequences were also reported in another study, on T cells in Graves' hyperthyroidism and ophthalmopathy.

Sequenced here: peripheral blood mononuclear cells (PBMCs), sampled at new diagnosis, from a patient treated with antithyroid drugs. V gene TRBV11-2 combines with J gene TRBJ2-1; the match to TRBD2 covers 12 bases. The sequence came from a woman in her 30s with Graves disease. The CDR3 reads CASSGLAGGPNEQFF. The CDR3, as DNA: TGTGCCAGCAGCGGGCTAGCGGGAGGGCCAAACGAGCAGTTCTTC.